The clone carrying this T cell receptor beta chain appeared once. As yet, its antigen is unknown. This CDR3 has 16 residues. V was cut by 0 bases and J by 3 bases, with 14 bases left in between. The germline CDR1 and CDR2 sequences are KGHSH and LQKENI. The data stem from a study of cytomegalovirus exposure and HLA in healthy donors. Study-wide findings and caveats: Earlier analysis looked at TCR beta V segments, and most were productive about 90% or about 30% of the time. The dataset shows that most TCR sequences were rare, while some public TCRs occurred in many donors.

Sampled while nominally healthy, donors likely had unrecorded immune exposures. The PCR made use of 60 Vbeta and 13 Jbeta primers. Sequencing used immunoSEQ multiplex PCR; TCRdb keeps in-frame clones, though not all of them. The data hold 95,000 to 110,000 clones, with more than 75% observed a single time. Input material: PBMCs. The chain links TRBV18 to TRBJ1-2; D gene ambiguous. The receptor was derived from a man in his thirties or forties in good health and CMV-seropositive. For the CDR3, the DNA is TGTGCCAGCTCACCACCCCTTTTGAGGAACGACTATGGCTACACCTTC. Translation: CASSPPLLRNDYGYTF.